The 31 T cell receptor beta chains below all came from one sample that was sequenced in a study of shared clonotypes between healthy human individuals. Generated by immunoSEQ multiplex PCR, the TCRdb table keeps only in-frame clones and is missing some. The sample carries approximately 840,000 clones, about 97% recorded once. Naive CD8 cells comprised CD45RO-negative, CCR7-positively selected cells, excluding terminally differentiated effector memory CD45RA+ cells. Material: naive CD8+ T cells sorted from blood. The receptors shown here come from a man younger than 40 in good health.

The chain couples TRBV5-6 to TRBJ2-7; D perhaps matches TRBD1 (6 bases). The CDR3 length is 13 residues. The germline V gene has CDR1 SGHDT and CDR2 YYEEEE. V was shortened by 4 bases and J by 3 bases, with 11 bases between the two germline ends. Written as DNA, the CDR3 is TGTGCCAGCAGCCGGACAGTCTACTACGAGCAGTACTTC. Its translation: CASSRTVYYEQYF. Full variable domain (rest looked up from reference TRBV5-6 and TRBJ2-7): DAGVTQSPTHLIKTRGQQVTLRCSPKSGHDTVSWYQQALGQGPQFIFQYYEEEERQRGNFPDRFSGHQFPNYSSELNVNALLLGDSALYLCASSRTVYYEQYFGPGTRLTVT.

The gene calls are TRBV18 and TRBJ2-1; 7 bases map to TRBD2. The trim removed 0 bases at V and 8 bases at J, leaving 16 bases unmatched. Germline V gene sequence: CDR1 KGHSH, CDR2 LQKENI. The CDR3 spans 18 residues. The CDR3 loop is CASSPPMGEGRDGDEQFF. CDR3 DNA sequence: TGTGCCAGCTCACCACCGATGGGGGAGGGCAGGGACGGCGATGAGCAGTTCTTC.

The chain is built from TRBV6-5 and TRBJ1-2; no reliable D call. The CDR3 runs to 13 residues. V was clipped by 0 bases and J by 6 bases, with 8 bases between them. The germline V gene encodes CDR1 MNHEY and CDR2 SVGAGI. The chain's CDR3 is CASSYSILDGYTF. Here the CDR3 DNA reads TGTGCCAGCAGTTACTCGATCCTAGATGGCTACACCTTC.

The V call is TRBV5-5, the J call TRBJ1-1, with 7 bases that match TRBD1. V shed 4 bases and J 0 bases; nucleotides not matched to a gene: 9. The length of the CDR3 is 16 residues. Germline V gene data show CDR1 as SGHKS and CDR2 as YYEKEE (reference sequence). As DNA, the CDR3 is TGTGCCAGCAGCATAGACAGGGCCCTAATGAACACTGAAGCTTTCTTT. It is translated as CASSIDRALMNTEAFF.

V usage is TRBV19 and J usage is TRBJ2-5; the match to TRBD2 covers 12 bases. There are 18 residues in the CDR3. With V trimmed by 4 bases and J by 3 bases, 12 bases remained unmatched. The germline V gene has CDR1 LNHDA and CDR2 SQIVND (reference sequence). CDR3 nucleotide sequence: TGTGCCAGTAGTACTAGCGGGAGGGCCTTTCGGCGGGAAGAGACCCAGTACTTC. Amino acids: CASSTSGRAFRREETQYF. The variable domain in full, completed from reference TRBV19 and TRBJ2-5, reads DGGITQSPKYLFRKEGQNVTLSCEQNLNHDAMYWYRQDPGQGLRLIYYSQIVNDFQKGDIAEGYSVSREKKESFPLTVTSAQKNPTAFYLCASSTSGRAFRREETQYFGPGTRLLVL.

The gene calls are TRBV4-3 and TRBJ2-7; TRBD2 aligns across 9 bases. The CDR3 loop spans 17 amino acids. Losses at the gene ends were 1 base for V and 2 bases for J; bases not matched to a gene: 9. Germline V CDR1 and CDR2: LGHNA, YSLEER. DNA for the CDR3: TGCGCCAGCAGCCAAGTCTTAGTGACTAGCGGAACCTACGAGCAGTACTTC. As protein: CASSQVLVTSGTYEQYF.

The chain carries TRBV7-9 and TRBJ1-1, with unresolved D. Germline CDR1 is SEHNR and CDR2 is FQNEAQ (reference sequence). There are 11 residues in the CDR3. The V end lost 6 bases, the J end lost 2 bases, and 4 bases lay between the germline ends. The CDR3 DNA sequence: TGTGCCAGCAGAGACAACACTGAAGCTTTCTTT. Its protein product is CASRDNTEAFF.

CDR3 DNA: TGTGCCAGCAGCTTCGGCCGGGAGAGCTCCTACGAGCAGTACTTC. Translation gives CASSFGRESSYEQYF. The chain combines TRBV5-4 with TRBJ2-7; D is possibly TRBD2 (6 bases). CDR3 length: 15 residues. The germline V gene encodes CDR1 SGHNT and CDR2 YYREEE (reference sequence). The V gene lost 2 bases and the J gene lost 0 bases, with 12 bases spanning the gap.

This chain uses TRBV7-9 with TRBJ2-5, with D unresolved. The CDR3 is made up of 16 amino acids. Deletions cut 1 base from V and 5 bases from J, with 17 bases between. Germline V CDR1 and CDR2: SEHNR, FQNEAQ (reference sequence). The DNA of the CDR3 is TGTGCCAGCAGCTTAGAAGGTCGGGCAGTTCTGGAGACCCAGTACTTC. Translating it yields CASSLEGRAVLETQYF.

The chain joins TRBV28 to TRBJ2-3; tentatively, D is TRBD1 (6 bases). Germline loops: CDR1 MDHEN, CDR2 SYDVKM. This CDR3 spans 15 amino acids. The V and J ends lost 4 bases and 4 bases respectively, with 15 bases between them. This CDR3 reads CASSSNRALADTQYF. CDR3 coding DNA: TGTGCCAGCAGTTCCAACAGGGCACTCGCAGATACGCAGTATTTT.

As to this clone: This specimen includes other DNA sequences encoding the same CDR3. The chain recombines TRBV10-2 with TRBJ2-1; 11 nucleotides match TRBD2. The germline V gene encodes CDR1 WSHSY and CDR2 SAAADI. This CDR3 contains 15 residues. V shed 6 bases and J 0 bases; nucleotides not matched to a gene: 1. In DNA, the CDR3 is TGCGCCAGCAGCACTAGCGGGAGCTCCTACAATGAGCAGTTCTTC. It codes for CASSTSGSSYNEQFF.

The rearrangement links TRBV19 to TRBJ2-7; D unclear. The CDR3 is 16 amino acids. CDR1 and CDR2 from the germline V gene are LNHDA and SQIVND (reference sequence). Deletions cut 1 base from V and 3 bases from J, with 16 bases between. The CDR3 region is CASSIVVQVPIYEQYF. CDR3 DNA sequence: TGTGCCAGTAGTATAGTGGTGCAGGTACCAATCTACGAGCAGTACTTC.

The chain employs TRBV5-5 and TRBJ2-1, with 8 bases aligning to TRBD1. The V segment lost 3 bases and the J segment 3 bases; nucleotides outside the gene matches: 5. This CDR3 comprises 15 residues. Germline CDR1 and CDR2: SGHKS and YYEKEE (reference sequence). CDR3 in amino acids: CASSWGGQGYNEQFF. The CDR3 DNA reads TGTGCCAGCAGCTGGGGTGGACAGGGCTACAATGAGCAGTTCTTC.

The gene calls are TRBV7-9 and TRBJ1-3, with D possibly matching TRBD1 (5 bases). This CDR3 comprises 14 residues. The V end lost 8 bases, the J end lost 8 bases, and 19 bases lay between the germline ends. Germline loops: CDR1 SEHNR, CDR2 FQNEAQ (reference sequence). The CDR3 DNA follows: TGTGCCAGCTCGCAGGGCGATCAGTTTTACACCATATATTTT. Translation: CASSQGDQFYTIYF.

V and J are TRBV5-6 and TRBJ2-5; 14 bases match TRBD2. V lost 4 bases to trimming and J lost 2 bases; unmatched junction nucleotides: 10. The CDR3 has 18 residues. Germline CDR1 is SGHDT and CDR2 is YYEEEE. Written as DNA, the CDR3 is TGTGCCAGCAGCATACCGGGACTAGCGGGAGTTGAACAAGAGACCCAGTACTTC. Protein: CASSIPGLAGVEQETQYF.

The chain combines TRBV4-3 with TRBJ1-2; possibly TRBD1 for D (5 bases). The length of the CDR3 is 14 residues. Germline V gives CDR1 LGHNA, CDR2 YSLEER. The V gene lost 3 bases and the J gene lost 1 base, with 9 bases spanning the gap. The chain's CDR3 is CASSHTGGNYGYTF. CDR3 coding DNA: TGCGCCAGCAGCCATACTGGGGGTAACTATGGCTACACCTTC.

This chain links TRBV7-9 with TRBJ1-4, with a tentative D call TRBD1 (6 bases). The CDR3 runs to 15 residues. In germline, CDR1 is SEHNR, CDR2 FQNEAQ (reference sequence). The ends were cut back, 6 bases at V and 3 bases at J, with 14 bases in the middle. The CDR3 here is CASRPRQDPNEKLFF. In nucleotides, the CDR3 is TGTGCCAGCAGACCTAGACAGGATCCTAATGAAAAACTGTTTTTT.

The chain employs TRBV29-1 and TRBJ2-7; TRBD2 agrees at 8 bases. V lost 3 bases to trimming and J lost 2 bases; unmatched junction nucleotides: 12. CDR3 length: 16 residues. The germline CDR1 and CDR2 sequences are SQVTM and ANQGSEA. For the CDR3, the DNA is TGCAGCGTTGACGGCCTTCTAGCGGGTATAGCCTACGAGCAGTACTTC. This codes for CSVDGLLAGIAYEQYF.

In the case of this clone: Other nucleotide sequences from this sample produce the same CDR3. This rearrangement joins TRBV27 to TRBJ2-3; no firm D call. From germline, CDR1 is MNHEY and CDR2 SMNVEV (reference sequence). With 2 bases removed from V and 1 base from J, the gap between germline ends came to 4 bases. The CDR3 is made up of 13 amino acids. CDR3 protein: CASSLGGTDTQYF. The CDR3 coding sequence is TGTGCCAGCAGTTTAGGTGGCACAGATACGCAGTATTTT.

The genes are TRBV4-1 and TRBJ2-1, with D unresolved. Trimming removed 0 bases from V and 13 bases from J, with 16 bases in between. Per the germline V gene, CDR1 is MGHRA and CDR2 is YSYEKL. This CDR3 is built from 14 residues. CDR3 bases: TGCGCCAGCAGCCAAGAGCCACCCCTACCACCCCAGTTCTTC. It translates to CASSQEPPLPPQFF.

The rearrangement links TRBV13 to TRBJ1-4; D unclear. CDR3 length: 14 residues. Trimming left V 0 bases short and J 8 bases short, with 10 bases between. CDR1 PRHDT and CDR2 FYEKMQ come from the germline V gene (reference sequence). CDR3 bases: TGTGCCAGCAGCTTAGGACTTTCGGAGGAAAAACTGTTTTTT. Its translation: CASSLGLSEEKLFF.

This CDR3 is CASSSNAANTGELFF. The CDR3 DNA is TGTGCCAGCAGTTCAAACGCCGCGAACACCGGGGAGCTGTTTTTT. V and J are TRBV27 and TRBJ2-2; no definite D call. The CDR3 spans 15 residues. Germline CDR1 is MNHEY and CDR2 is SMNVEV (reference sequence). Trimming stripped 4 bases from V and 0 bases from J, with 9 bases between.

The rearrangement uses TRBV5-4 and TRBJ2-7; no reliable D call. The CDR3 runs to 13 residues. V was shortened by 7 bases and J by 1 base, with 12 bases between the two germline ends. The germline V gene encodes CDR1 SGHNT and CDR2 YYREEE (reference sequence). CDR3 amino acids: CASQDLISYEQYF. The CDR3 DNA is TGTGCCAGCCAAGACTTGATATCCTACGAGCAGTACTTC.

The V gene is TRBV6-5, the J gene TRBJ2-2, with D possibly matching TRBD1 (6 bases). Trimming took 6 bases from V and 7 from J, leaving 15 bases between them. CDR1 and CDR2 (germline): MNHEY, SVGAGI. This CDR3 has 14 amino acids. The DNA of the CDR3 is TGTGCCAGCAGCCGTGGACAGTCGGGCGGGGAGCTGTTTTTT. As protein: CASSRGQSGGELFF.

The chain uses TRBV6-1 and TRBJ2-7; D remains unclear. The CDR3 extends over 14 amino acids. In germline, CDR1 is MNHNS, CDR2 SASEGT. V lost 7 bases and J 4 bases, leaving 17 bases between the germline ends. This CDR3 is CASTRTLTEYEQYF. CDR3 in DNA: TGTGCCAGCACTAGAACCCTGACGGAGTACGAGCAGTACTTC.

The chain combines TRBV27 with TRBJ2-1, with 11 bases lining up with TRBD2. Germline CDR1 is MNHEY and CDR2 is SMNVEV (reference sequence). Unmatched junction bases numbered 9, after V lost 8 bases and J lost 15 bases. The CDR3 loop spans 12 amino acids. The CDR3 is CASAPASGRMFF. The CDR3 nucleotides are TGTGCCAGCGCCCCTGCTAGCGGGAGGATGTTCTTC.

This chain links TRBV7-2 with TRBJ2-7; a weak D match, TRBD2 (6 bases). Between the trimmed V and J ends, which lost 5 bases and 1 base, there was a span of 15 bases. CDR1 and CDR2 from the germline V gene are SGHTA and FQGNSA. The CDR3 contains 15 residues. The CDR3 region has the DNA TGTGCCAGCAGCGAGGGACTGAGGGGTTCCTACGAGCAGTACTTC. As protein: CASSEGLRGSYEQYF.

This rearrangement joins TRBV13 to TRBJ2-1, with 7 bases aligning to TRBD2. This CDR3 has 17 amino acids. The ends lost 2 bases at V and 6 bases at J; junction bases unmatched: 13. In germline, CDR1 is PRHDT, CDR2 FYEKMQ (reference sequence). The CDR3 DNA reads TGTGCCAGCAGCTTACAAGGAGCGGGAAGGGACGCCAATGAGCAGTTCTTC. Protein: CASSLQGAGRDANEQFF. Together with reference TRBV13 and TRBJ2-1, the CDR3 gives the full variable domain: AAGVIQSPRHLIKEKRETATLKCYPIPRHDTVYWYQQGPGQDPQFLISFYEKMQSDKGSIPDRFSAQQFSDYHSELNMSSLELGDSALYFCASSLQGAGRDANEQFFGPGTRLTVL.

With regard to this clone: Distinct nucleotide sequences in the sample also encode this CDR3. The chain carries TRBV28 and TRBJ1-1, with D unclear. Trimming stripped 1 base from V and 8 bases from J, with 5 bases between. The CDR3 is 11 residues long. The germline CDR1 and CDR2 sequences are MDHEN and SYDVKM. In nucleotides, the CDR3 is TGTGCCAGCAGTTTATCCAGCGAAGCTTTCTTT. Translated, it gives CASSLSSEAFF. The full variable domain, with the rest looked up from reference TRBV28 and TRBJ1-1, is DVKVTQSSRYLVKRTGEKVFLECVQDMDHENMFWYRQDPGLGLRLIYFSYDVKMKEKGDIPEGYSVSREKKERFSLILESASTNQTSMYLCASSLSSEAFFGQGTRLTVV.

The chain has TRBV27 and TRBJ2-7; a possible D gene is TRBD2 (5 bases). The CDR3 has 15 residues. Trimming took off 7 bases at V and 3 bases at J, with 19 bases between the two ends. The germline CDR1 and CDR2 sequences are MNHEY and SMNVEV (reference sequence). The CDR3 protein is CASTPRGQGHYEQYF. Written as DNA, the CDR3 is TGTGCCAGCACCCCTCGGGGTCAAGGCCACTACGAGCAGTACTTC.

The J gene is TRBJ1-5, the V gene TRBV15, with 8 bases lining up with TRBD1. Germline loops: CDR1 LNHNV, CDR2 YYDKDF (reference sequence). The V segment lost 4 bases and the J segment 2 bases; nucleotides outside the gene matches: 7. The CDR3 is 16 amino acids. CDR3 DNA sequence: TGTGCCACCAGCACCCGGACAGGGCTCGGCAATCAGCCCCAGCATTTT. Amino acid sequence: CATSTRTGLGNQPQHF.